The 23 T cell receptor beta chains below were found in one sample sequenced in a study of cytomegalovirus exposure and HLA in healthy donors (dated by TCRdb to about 2017). Libraries were prepared through the immunoSEQ multiplex PCR assay. A mixture of 60 forward primers for TCR Vbeta segments and 13 reverse primers for TCR Jbeta segments was used in the multiplex PCR. This is the immuneACCESS table as TCRdb keeps it, with only in-frame sequences that have V and J called. A part of the clones is gone; compared with another copy, unresolved V genes explain less than half, and the rest is unexplained. The sample profile shows over 130,000 clones; over 75% of them were found once. Together, the top ten hold roughly 0.5% of the sample. Sequencing was carried out using PBMCs. The receptors were gathered from a woman aged 40-49 years in good health and CMV-seronegative.

The chain couples TRBV30 to TRBJ2-3; TRBD2 matches at 7 bases. V was clipped by 4 bases and J by 6 bases; unmatched bases: 10. Germline V CDR1 and CDR2: GTSNPN, SVGIG (reference sequence). CDR3 size: 14 residues. The CDR3 here is CAWIRAGVADTQYF. In DNA form, the CDR3 reads TGTGCCTGGATTCGGGCGGGAGTTGCCGATACGCAGTATTTT. The variable domain in full, with the rest retrieved from reference TRBV30 and TRBJ2-3, is SQTIHQWPATLVQPVGSPLSLECTVEGTSNPNLYWYRQAAGRGLQLLFYSVGIGQISSEVPQNLSASRPQDRQFILSSKKLLLSDSGFYLCAWIRAGVADTQYFGPGTRLTVL.

The DNA of the CDR3 is TGTGCCAGCAGCCCGGGACAGGGTTCACCCCTCCACTTT. Its protein is CASSPGQGSPLHF. The chain employs TRBV9 and TRBJ1-6, with 9 bases identical to TRBD1. V lost 4 bases, J lost 9 bases, and 2 bases stayed unmatched. The CDR3 totals 13 residues. The germline gives CDR1 SGDLS, CDR2 YYNGEE.

In this sample, this clone turned up once. The V call is TRBV28, the J call TRBJ2-1; tentatively, D is TRBD2 (5 bases). This CDR3 region has 14 residues. Trimming stripped 3 bases from V and 6 bases from J, with 12 bases between. The germline gives CDR1 MDHEN, CDR2 SYDVKM. CDR3 coding DNA: TGTGCCAGCAGTTTGGGCGGGCCCTTCAATGAGCAGTTCTTC. Its protein product is CASSLGGPFNEQFF.

The chain employs TRBV6-5 and TRBJ2-7; 13 nucleotides align to TRBD2. The germline CDR1 and CDR2 sequences are MNHEY and SVGAGI. The CDR3 extends over 16 amino acids. The ends lost 2 bases at V and 2 bases at J; junction bases unmatched: 3. CDR3 protein: CASSYGTSGNPYEQYF. The CDR3 coding sequence is TGTGCCAGCAGTTACGGGACTAGCGGGAATCCCTACGAGCAGTACTTC.

The chain joins TRBV28 to TRBJ1-6, with a weak D call TRBD1 (6 bases). V lost 2 bases and J lost 1, with 9 bases in between. Germline loops: CDR1 MDHEN, CDR2 SYDVKM. The CDR3 runs 16 residues. The CDR3 sequence is CASSLQGKSYNSPLHF. CDR3 coding DNA: TGTGCCAGCAGTTTACAGGGGAAGTCCTATAATTCACCCCTCCACTTT.

J is TRBJ1-4 and V is TRBV27, with D perhaps TRBD1 (5 bases). This CDR3 is built from 14 residues. V lost 5 bases to trimming and J lost 6 bases, with 13 bases between them. Germline V gives CDR1 MNHEY, CDR2 SMNVEV (reference sequence). This chain's CDR3 is CASSLRRGYEKLFF. CDR3 bases: TGTGCCAGCAGTCTCAGGCGGGGGTATGAAAAACTGTTTTTT.

J is TRBJ2-1 and V is TRBV9, with 8 bases fitting TRBD2. The CDR3 is 18 residues long. V lost 4 bases to trimming and J lost 8 bases; unmatched junction nucleotides: 20. Germline values: CDR1 SGDLS, CDR2 YYNGEE. CDR3: CASSQPFPLRTSMDEQFF. The CDR3 nucleotides are TGTGCCAGCAGCCAGCCGTTCCCCTTAAGGACTAGCATGGATGAGCAGTTCTTC.

Regarding this clone: Other DNA sequences in this sample translate to the same CDR3. The chain combines TRBV4-3 with TRBJ2-3; 12 nucleotides line up with TRBD2. Germline V gene sequence: CDR1 LGHNA, CDR2 YSLEER. Unmatched junction bases numbered 15, after V lost 4 bases and J lost 10 bases. The CDR3 is made up of 17 amino acids. CDR3 sequence (DNA): TGCGCCAGCAGCCCTCAGGCCTATCTAGCGGGGGGGTCCCCGCAGTATTTT. Its translation: CASSPQAYLAGGSPQYF.

Of note for this clone: The germline gene is not matched at one end of the junction; a read error may be the cause. The chain links TRBV6-6 to TRBJ2-1; 8 bases are shared with TRBD2. This CDR3 has 15 residues. Germline V gene lookup returns CDR1 MNHNY and CDR2 SVGAGI (reference sequence). CDR3 sequence: CATSSPASGYNEQFF. CDR3 coding DNA: TGTGCCACCAGTTCCCCCGCTAGCGGGTACAATGAGCAGTTCTTC.

V usage is TRBV5-4 and J usage is TRBJ1-1; 7 positions agree with TRBD1. In germline, CDR1 is SGHNT, CDR2 YYREEE (reference sequence). The junction had 1 base not matched to a gene; V was cut back by 4 bases and J by 1 base. The CDR3 extends over 13 amino acids. As DNA, the CDR3 is TGTGCCAGCAGCGGGGACAGGAACACTGAAGCTTTCTTT. Translation gives CASSGDRNTEAFF.

The chain carries TRBV6-5 and TRBJ2-7; D gene unclear. Germline loops: CDR1 MNHEY, CDR2 SVGAGI. V was trimmed by 0 bases and J by 2 bases, leaving 14 bases between them. The CDR3 has 16 residues. CDR3 residues: CASSYSSSPAPYEQYF. The CDR3 DNA is TGTGCCAGCAGTTACTCATCTAGTCCGGCCCCCTACGAGCAGTACTTC.

This sequence joins TRBV29-1 and TRBJ2-1; 10 positions match TRBD2. This CDR3 region has 16 residues. J gave up 6 bases and V 2 bases, and 10 bases lay outside the gene matches. CDR1 and CDR2 from the germline V gene are SQVTM and ANQGSEA. The CDR3 coding sequence is TGCAGCGTTGAATGGTTGGGGCTAGCGGGAGTCAATGAGCAGTTCTTC. Its protein is CSVEWLGLAGVNEQFF.

V is TRBV25-1 and J is TRBJ2-1; unclear D gene. CDR1 is MGHDK and CDR2 is SYGVNS in the germline V gene. Trimming took off 2 bases at V and 0 bases at J, with 8 bases between the two ends. The CDR3 contains 15 residues. CDR3 in DNA: TGTGCCAGCAGTGAACCAGCGAGCTCCTACAATGAGCAGTTCTTC. This sequence encodes CASSEPASSYNEQFF.

V is TRBV7-6 and J is TRBJ2-1; 9 bases fit TRBD2. V lost 5 bases to trimming and J lost 3 bases; unmatched junction nucleotides: 17. This CDR3 has 19 amino acids. Germline CDR1 is SGHVS and CDR2 is FNYEAQ. This chain's CDR3 is CASSPRVGGRGLHYNEQFF. CDR3 nucleotides: TGTGCCAGCAGCCCCCGGGTTGGCGGGAGGGGTTTGCACTACAATGAGCAGTTCTTC.

This chain uses TRBV11-2 with TRBJ2-1; D is perhaps TRBD1 (6 bases). Trimming left V 4 bases short and J 7 bases short, with 14 bases between. The CDR3 is 14 residues long. The germline gives CDR1 SGHAT, CDR2 FQNNGV. The DNA of the CDR3 is TGTGCCAGCAGCTCCAGGGGCCTTGGTAATGAGCAGTTCTTC. Translating gives CASSSRGLGNEQFF.

CDR3 coding DNA: TGTGCCAGCAGCGGAGGGACCAATAATGAGCAGTTCTTC. Translating gives CASSGGTNNEQFF. The chain has TRBV11-2 and TRBJ2-1; maybe TRBD2 (6 bases). The germline gives CDR1 SGHAT, CDR2 FQNNGV. The V gene lost 5 bases and the J gene lost 7 bases, with 12 bases spanning the gap. The CDR3 runs 13 residues.

This clone was picked up one time. The rearrangement uses TRBV5-1 and TRBJ2-3, with a tentative D call TRBD2 (5 bases). CDR1 SGHRS and CDR2 YFSETQ come from the germline V gene. V lost 4 bases, J lost 6 bases, and 15 bases lay in between. CDR3 size: 14 residues. Written as DNA, the CDR3 is TGCGCCAGCAGCATGGACTCGGGGAGCGATACGCAGTATTTT. It translates to CASSMDSGSDTQYF.

This chain uses TRBV5-1 with TRBJ2-7, with 8 bases aligning to TRBD2. This CDR3 is 14 amino acids long. Germline CDR1 and CDR2: SGHRS and YFSETQ. V was clipped by 4 bases and J by 6 bases; unmatched bases: 9. The CDR3 protein is CASSAGLALGEQYF. In DNA, the CDR3 is TGCGCCAGCAGCGCCGGACTAGCTTTAGGCGAGCAGTACTTC.

This rearrangement joins TRBV5-6 to TRBJ2-3; TRBD2 matches at 7 bases. The J segment lost 5 bases and the V segment lost 4 bases, leaving 4 bases of the junction unmatched. CDR1 is SGHDT, CDR2 YYEEEE, per germline. The CDR3 length is 13 residues. The CDR3 region has the DNA TGTGCCAGCAGCCTCGGGGGGATAGATACGCAGTATTTT. Translating it yields CASSLGGIDTQYF.

J is TRBJ2-7 and V is TRBV4-2; 9 nucleotides match TRBD1. With V trimmed by 4 bases and J by 3 bases, 10 bases remained unmatched. The germline CDR1 and CDR2 sequences are LGHNA and YNFKEQ. The CDR3 spans 16 residues. The CDR3 reads CASSRGEDRGYYEQYF. CDR3 DNA sequence: TGTGCCAGCAGCCGGGGCGAGGACAGGGGTTACTACGAGCAGTACTTC.

The chain employs TRBV7-6 and TRBJ2-2; TRBD2 matches at 7 bases. Germline CDR1 SGHVS, CDR2 FNYEAQ. CDR3 size: 14 residues. After removal of 5 bases from V and 4 bases from J, the junction contained 4 bases not matched to a gene. CDR3 DNA sequence: TGTGCCAGCAGCCCGGGACTACTCACCGGGGAGCTGTTTTTT. This encodes CASSPGLLTGELFF.

V gene TRBV7-9 combines with J gene TRBJ2-3; the match to TRBD2 covers 11 bases. After removal of 3 bases from V and 3 bases from J, the junction contained 5 bases not matched to a gene. CDR1 and CDR2 from the germline V gene are SEHNR and FQNEAQ (reference sequence). The length of the CDR3 is 16 residues. The CDR3 DNA is TGTGCCAGCAGCTTTACTAGCGGGAGTGGTACAGATACGCAGTATTTT. Protein sequence: CASSFTSGSGTDTQYF.

V gene TRBV19 combines with J gene TRBJ2-1; TRBD2 is a possible D gene (5 bases). Deletions cut 4 bases from V and 6 bases from J, with 13 bases between. The CDR3 is 14 amino acids. Per germline, CDR1 LNHDA and CDR2 SQIVND (reference sequence). The DNA for the CDR3 is TGTGCCAGTAGTACCCGCTCGGGGTCCAATGAGCAGTTCTTC. It codes for CASSTRSGSNEQFF.